This T cell receptor beta chain was profiled in a study of control samples from healthy donors and cancer patients. V gave up 5 bases and J gave up 3 bases, with 17 bases separating them. The germline gives CDR1 SGHTA, CDR2 FQGTGA. CDR3 length: 15 amino acids. Clones were sequenced by immunoSEQ multiplex PCR, and TCRdb holds only the in-frame ones, with some missing. The data show roughly 74,000 clones, over 90% seen once. There are a few counts of this clone. The origin of this receptor is a young woman in good health. Sequencing was done on a sample of blood. The V call is TRBV7-3, the J call TRBJ2-7; D gene uncertain. The CDR3 sequence: CASSLMNGQLYEQYF. The CDR3 nucleotides read TGTGCCAGCAGCCTCATGAATGGGCAGCTCTACGAGCAGTACTTC.